Below are 7 T cell receptor beta chains sequenced from a single sample in a study of post-analysis software for immune sequencing data. Libraries were made from TCR beta cDNA, and they carried unique molecular identifiers. TCRdb re-called the PCR reads through MiXCR, storing one row per CDR3 protein. Found here are about 570,000 distinct CDR3 sequences, around 34% of them singletons; the top ten hold approximately 6%. Antigen specificity for these receptors is unknown. General study findings and limits: A handful of TRBV segments were more frequent in patients than controls; TRBV5-6, TRBV5-1 and TRBV20-1 belonged to this group.

The sample taken for sequencing was blood. These receptors all stem from a girl aged 2-17 years with multiple sclerosis.

This clonotype was seen a few times. This chain joins TRBV5-1 and TRBJ2-1; 12 bases line up with TRBD2. The CDR3 is 15 residues long. Germline V gene sequence: CDR1 SGHRS, CDR2 YFSETQ. J lost 9 bases, V lost 0 bases, and 4 bases had no gene match. DNA of the CDR3: TGCGCCAGCAGCTTGGAGCCTAGCGGGGGGGCTGAGCAGTTCTTC. Encoded protein: CASSLEPSGGAEQFF. The full variable domain, rest sourced from reference TRBV5-1 and TRBJ2-1, is KAGVTQTPRYLIKTRGQQVTLSCSPISGHRSVSWYQQTPGQGLQFLFEYFSETQRNKGNFPGRFSGRQFSNSRSEMNVSTLELGDSALYLCASSLEPSGGAEQFFGPGTRLTVL.

J is TRBJ2-2 and V is TRBV5-5, with D tentatively TRBD2 (6 bases). CDR1 SGHKS and CDR2 YYEKEE come from the germline V gene (reference sequence). Trimming left V 4 bases short and J 1 base short, with 8 bases between. This CDR3 comprises 14 residues. The CDR3 DNA reads TGTGCCAGCAGCGGGGGACTGAACACCGGGGAGCTGTTTTTT. Residues: CASSGGLNTGELFF.

This clonotype came up a few times. J is TRBJ2-5 and V is TRBV20-1; perhaps TRBD2 as D (5 bases). Germline V gene data show CDR1 as DFQATT and CDR2 as SNEGSKA (reference sequence). V lost 2 bases and J lost 2, with 6 bases in between. CDR3 length equals 12 residues. The CDR3 DNA reads TGCAGTGCTAGACGAGGGCAAGAGACCCAGTACTTC. It is translated as CSARRGQETQYF.

V is TRBV12-3 or TRBV12-4 and J is TRBJ2-1; 9 positions match TRBD1. V shed 4 bases, J shed 3 bases, and the junction held 13 bases outside the gene matches. The CDR3 is made up of 18 amino acids. The CDR3 region is CASSSGQGLADYYNEQFF. The CDR3 bases are TGTGCCAGCAGTTCGGGACAGGGCTTGGCAGACTACTACAATGAGCAGTTCTTC.

The J gene is TRBJ2-5, the V gene TRBV20-1; D may match TRBD1 or TRBD2 (5 bases each). V lost 6 bases to trimming and J lost 2 bases, with 19 bases between them. The CDR3 spans 15 residues. Germline CDR1 DFQATT, CDR2 SNEGSKA (reference sequence). DNA of the CDR3: TGCAGTGCCAGCTTCGCGGTCGAGGGGCAAGAGACCCAGTACTTC. Its protein product is CSASFAVEGQETQYF.

The rearrangement links TRBV20-1 to TRBJ1-2, with TRBD1 as a possible D gene (5 bases). Germline CDR1 is DFQATT and CDR2 is SNEGSKA (reference sequence). This CDR3 spans 16 amino acids. V was shortened by 5 bases and J by 3 bases, with 22 bases between the two germline ends. This CDR3 reads CSAEDGLGPRDYGYTF. The CDR3 region has the DNA TGCAGTGCTGAAGATGGGTTGGGGCCAAGGGACTATGGCTACACCTTC.

This clonotype was found a few times. This chain joins TRBV20-1 and TRBJ1-1; no reliable D call. CDR3 length: 11 amino acids. The germline gives CDR1 DFQATT, CDR2 SNEGSKA (reference sequence). The ends were cut back, 6 bases at V and 9 bases at J, with 14 bases in the middle. Written as DNA, the CDR3 is TGCAGTGCAACCCCCGATGACCAAGCTTTCTTT. Its protein is CSATPDDQAFF.